The present T cell receptor beta chain was sequenced within a study of shared clonotypes between healthy human individuals. V was clipped by 6 bases and J by 8 bases, with 22 bases between them. In germline, CDR1 is MRHNA, CDR2 SNTAGT. CDR3 size: 15 residues. Measured with immunoSEQ multiplex PCR; TCRdb has only the in-frame clones, and not every one. The data contain millions of clones, 85% to 95% of them singletons. HIV-negative, healthy adults without recent acute infections or vaccinations were the donors. The receptor comes from a man between 18 and 29 years old in good health. The chain joins TRBV6-4 to TRBJ1-2; the D is unclear. The sequenced material came from naive CD4+ T cells sorted from blood. Subset indicated: CD45RA+ positively selected. CDR3 DNA: TGTGCCAGCAGCCCCAAAAAAGGAGAACTTCCCGGCTACACCTTC. This gives the protein CASSPKKGELPGYTF.